This entry lists 32 T cell receptor beta chains sequenced from one sample in a study of T cell changes during pregnancy in multiple sclerosis. Sequenced by immunoSEQ multiplex PCR; TCRdb stores in-frame clones only, minus some. The sample has about 75,000 clones, about 93% seen once; the top ten hold approximately 0.15%. The material sequenced was CD4+ T cells from peripheral blood mononuclear cells, taken after pregnancy. The receptor set was obtained from a female donor with multiple sclerosis, enrolled in a pregnancy study.

V usage is TRBV11-2 and J usage is TRBJ2-3; 10 bases are a match to TRBD2. This CDR3 spans 17 amino acids. Germline-derived CDR1 and CDR2 are SGHAT and FQNNGV. J was trimmed by 3 bases and V by 1 base; bases with no gene match: 7. DNA for the CDR3: TGTGCCAGCAGCTTAGTGGTAGCGGGAGGAAGGACAGATACGCAGTATTTT. Protein product: CASSLVVAGGRTDTQYF.

This chain links TRBV6-5 with TRBJ2-1, with 14 nucleotides matching TRBD2. The CDR3 has 15 amino acids. Germline loops: CDR1 MNHEY, CDR2 SVGAGI. With 5 bases clipped from V and 9 bases from J, the junction kept 6 bases outside the gene matches. CDR3 DNA: TGTGCCAGCAGTAGGACTAGCGGGAGGTTTGGTGAGCAGTTCTTC. Its translation is CASSRTSGRFGEQFF.

This chain uses TRBV7-8 with TRBJ2-3, with unresolved D. The ends were cut back, 3 bases at V and 1 base at J, with 8 bases in the middle. Germline V gene data show CDR1 as SGHVS and CDR2 as FQNEAQ. The CDR3 loop spans 14 amino acids. CDR3 amino acids: CASSFVSGTDTQYF. The CDR3 DNA sequence: TGTGCCAGCAGCTTCGTCAGCGGCACAGATACGCAGTATTTT.

The genes are TRBV5-1 and TRBJ2-1, with TRBD2 identical over 7 bases. The length of the CDR3 is 17 residues. After removal of 1 base from V and 9 bases from J, the junction contained 16 bases not matched to a gene. Germline loops: CDR1 SGHRS, CDR2 YFSETQ. The CDR3 nucleotides are TGCGCCAGCAGCTTGCCGGGGACCCCACGGGGCGGGGGTGAGCAGTTCTTC. Translation: CASSLPGTPRGGGEQFF.

This chain uses TRBV7-8 with TRBJ1-2; D may be TRBD1 (6 bases). Germline CDR1 reads SGHVS; CDR2 reads FQNEAQ. CDR3 size: 14 residues. V lost 3 bases to trimming and J lost 2 bases, with 10 bases between them. CDR3 in DNA: TGTGCCAGCAGCTTCAGGGGCAACAACTATGGCTACACCTTC. Translating it yields CASSFRGNNYGYTF.

This rearrangement joins TRBV29-1 to TRBJ1-3; a weak D match, TRBD1 (6 bases). V was shortened by 1 base and J by 7 bases, with 14 bases between the two germline ends. The CDR3 runs 14 residues. Germline V gene lookup returns CDR1 SQVTM and CDR2 ANQGSEA. CDR3 DNA: TGCAGCGTTGAAGTCGCTGGACAGCGGAACACCATATATTTT. It translates to CSVEVAGQRNTIYF.

The chain recombines TRBV5-1 with TRBJ2-3; D may be TRBD2 (6 bases). The CDR3 spans 15 residues. Germline V gives CDR1 SGHRS, CDR2 YFSETQ. V was cut by 0 bases and J by 4 bases, with 12 bases left in between. CDR3 nucleotides: TGCGCCAGCAGCTTGGGCGGGAAGGCCGCAGATACGCAGTATTTT. Its translation is CASSLGGKAADTQYF.

This rearrangement joins TRBV4-1 to TRBJ2-6, with D perhaps matching TRBD2 (5 bases). Germline V gene sequence: CDR1 MGHRA, CDR2 YSYEKL. This CDR3 spans 21 amino acids. The germline V and J ends were trimmed by 0 bases and 0 bases, with 21 bases remaining between them. Written as DNA, the CDR3 is TGCGCCAGCAGCCAAGATGCCAAGTCGGACGGGATTTACTCTGGGGCCAACGTCCTGACTTTC. It yields the protein CASSQDAKSDGIYSGANVLTF.

This clone was found once. The chain combines TRBV9 with TRBJ1-3, with TRBD1 matching over 7 bases. The V gene's germline CDR1 is SGDLS and CDR2 YYNGEE. The CDR3 runs to 17 residues. Trimming removed 0 bases from V and 2 bases from J; junction bases left unmatched: 8. The CDR3 here is CASSVDPGTVTGNTIYF. The CDR3 DNA follows: TGTGCCAGCAGCGTAGATCCCGGGACAGTGACTGGAAACACCATATATTTT.

This clone was observed a single time. The gene calls are TRBV5-1 and TRBJ2-1; 10 bases align to TRBD2. The CDR3 has 15 amino acids. V trimming: 4 bases; J trimming: 4 bases; junction bases outside the gene matches: 5. Germline-derived CDR1 and CDR2 are SGHRS and YFSETQ. The CDR3 region is CASSRTSGPYNEQFF. CDR3 DNA: TGCGCCAGCAGCCGGACTAGCGGTCCATACAATGAGCAGTTCTTC.

The V call is TRBV19, the J call TRBJ1-5; D not certain. CDR3 length: 15 residues. V was clipped by 7 bases and J by 0 bases, with 13 bases between them. Germline V lookup: CDR1 LNHDA, CDR2 SQIVND (reference sequence). The CDR3 DNA sequence: TGTGCCAGTAAACGGGAAGGAATTAGCAATCAGCCCCAGCATTTT. Encoded protein: CASKREGISNQPQHF.

This clone has just a few counts. This chain joins TRBV7-2 and TRBJ1-2, with 10 bases that match TRBD1. Germline V gives CDR1 SGHTA, CDR2 FQGNSA. The CDR3 is made up of 17 amino acids. The trim removed 5 bases at V and 0 bases at J, leaving 9 bases unmatched. The CDR3 protein is CASSPRDRGRANYGYTF. CDR3 nucleotides: TGTGCCAGCAGCCCCCGGGACAGGGGCCGAGCTAACTATGGCTACACCTTC.

The chain combines TRBV7-2 with TRBJ2-3, with TRBD2 matching over 7 bases. In germline, CDR1 is SGHTA, CDR2 FQGNSA. V trimming: 6 bases; J trimming: 2 bases; junction bases outside the gene matches: 8. The CDR3 runs to 15 residues. As DNA, the CDR3 is TGTGCCAGCAGTATCGCTAGCGGAATCACAGATACGCAGTATTTT. Translating gives CASSIASGITDTQYF.

The CDR3 reads CASSLGDRGVQETQYF. The CDR3 DNA is TGTGCCAGCAGCTTGGGGGACAGGGGAGTACAAGAGACCCAGTACTTC. V and J are TRBV5-8 and TRBJ2-5, with 10 nucleotides matching TRBD1. CDR3 length: 16 residues. CDR1 is SGHTS, CDR2 YDEGEE, per germline. The V and J ends lost 0 bases and 2 bases, in that order; junction bases with no gene match: 4.

Here the CDR3 reads CASSLSSGRGNEQFF. As DNA, the CDR3 is TGTGCCAGCAGTTTGAGTAGCGGGAGGGGGAATGAGCAGTTCTTC. The chain is built from TRBV28 and TRBJ2-1; TRBD2 matches 11 bases. The trim removed 3 bases at V and 7 bases at J, leaving 5 bases unmatched. The CDR3 runs 15 residues. In germline, CDR1 is MDHEN, CDR2 SYDVKM.

This clone appeared once. The chain recombines TRBV19 with TRBJ2-7; tentative D call: TRBD2 (6 bases). This CDR3 is 13 amino acids long. Trimming took 5 bases from V and 7 from J, leaving 15 bases between them. The germline gives CDR1 LNHDA, CDR2 SQIVND (reference sequence). The CDR3 bases are TGTGCCAGTAGTTGGGGCCCGGCGGGAGAGCAGTACTTC. The encoded protein is CASSWGPAGEQYF.

DNA for the CDR3: TGTGCCAGCAGTTACCGACAGGGGAGTCAGCCCCAGCATTTT. Its protein product is CASSYRQGSQPQHF. The gene calls are TRBV28 and TRBJ1-5, with 8 bases aligning to TRBD1. V trimming: 4 bases; J trimming: 6 bases; junction bases outside the gene matches: 5. The germline V gene encodes CDR1 MDHEN and CDR2 SYDVKM. This CDR3 is 14 amino acids long.

This chain connects TRBV6-5 to TRBJ2-3; 7 positions match TRBD1. The CDR3 totals 15 residues. J gave up 7 bases and V 5 bases, and 12 bases lay outside the gene matches. Germline assignment: CDR1 MNHEY and CDR2 SVGAGI. The CDR3 reads CASSVEQGFGNTQYF. CDR3 sequence (DNA): TGTGCCAGCAGTGTAGAACAGGGGTTTGGGAATACGCAGTATTTT.

The chain couples TRBV25-1 to TRBJ1-1; D is possibly TRBD1 (6 bases). V lost 4 bases to trimming and J lost 1 base, with 10 bases between them. Germline V gene sequence: CDR1 MGHDK, CDR2 SYGVNS. The CDR3 has 14 residues. CDR3 nucleotides: TGTGCCAGCAGTGCCTTACAGGGGAACACTGAAGCTTTCTTT. Translated, it gives CASSALQGNTEAFF.

The chain employs TRBV28 and TRBJ1-5; D may be TRBD1 (5 bases). Per the germline V gene, CDR1 is MDHEN and CDR2 is SYDVKM. The V end lost 4 bases, the J end lost 15 bases, and 16 bases lay between the germline ends. The CDR3 extends over 12 amino acids. CDR3 loop: CASSSRGRPGHF. The CDR3 DNA reads as TGTGCCAGCAGTTCAAGGGGCCGCCCCGGGCATTTT.

The chain carries TRBV7-2 and TRBJ1-1; D is ambiguous. The CDR3 has 14 residues. Germline V lookup: CDR1 SGHTA, CDR2 FQGNSA. Trimming removed 1 base from V and 1 base from J, with 7 bases in between. Here the CDR3 reads CASSLGASNTEAFF. CDR3 sequence (DNA): TGTGCCAGCAGCTTAGGGGCTTCGAACACTGAAGCTTTCTTT.

The V gene is TRBV9, the J gene TRBJ2-1; D call uncertain. CDR1 and CDR2 from the germline V gene are SGDLS and YYNGEE. V was shortened by 0 bases and J by 6 bases, with 10 bases between the two germline ends. The CDR3 runs 14 residues. The CDR3 spells CASSVGLRSNEQFF. CDR3 DNA: TGTGCCAGCAGCGTAGGACTGCGTAGCAATGAGCAGTTCTTC.

The gene calls are TRBV20-1 and TRBJ1-1, with a tentative D call TRBD1 (5 bases). With 6 bases removed from V and 7 bases from J, the gap between germline ends came to 12 bases. Germline V gene sequence: CDR1 DFQATT, CDR2 SNEGSKA (reference sequence). CDR3 length: 11 amino acids. CDR3 in amino acids: CSAYRGGEAFF. Written as DNA, the CDR3 is TGCAGTGCCTATAGGGGCGGTGAAGCTTTCTTT.

The chain couples TRBV11-1 to TRBJ1-1, with no clear D. CDR1 and CDR2 (germline): SGHAT, FQDESV (reference sequence). Trimming took off 5 bases at V and 4 bases at J, with 5 bases between the two ends. This CDR3 has 11 residues. The CDR3 loop is CASSPSTEAFF. CDR3 coding DNA: TGTGCCAGCAGCCCCAGCACTGAAGCTTTCTTT.

The chain joins TRBV7-2 to TRBJ1-1; possibly TRBD1 for D (6 bases). The CDR3 runs 14 residues. The ends were cut back, 5 bases at V and 1 base at J, with 11 bases in the middle. Germline lookup yields CDR1 SGHTA and CDR2 FQGNSA. CDR3 sequence: CASSRKTGNTEAFF. In DNA, the CDR3 is TGTGCCAGCAGCCGCAAGACAGGGAACACTGAAGCTTTCTTT.

The V call is TRBV5-4, the J call TRBJ1-3; no definite D call. This CDR3 has 14 amino acids. CDR1 is SGHNT, CDR2 YYREEE, per germline (reference sequence). V was trimmed by 4 bases and J by 7 bases, leaving 15 bases between them. The CDR3 DNA sequence: TGTGCCAGCAGCCTTGCTGGAGGAAGGAACACCATATATTTT. Residues: CASSLAGGRNTIYF.

The rearrangement links TRBV7-2 to TRBJ2-3, with a tentative D call TRBD2 (6 bases). The CDR3 has 12 residues. Germline-derived CDR1 and CDR2 are SGHTA and FQGNSA. V shed 8 bases and J shed 2 bases, with 8 bases lying between them. CDR3 nucleotide sequence: TGTGCCAGCGGGGGGTCCACAGATACGCAGTATTTT. This translates into CASGGSTDTQYF.

This chain uses TRBV28 with TRBJ2-2; 8 bases match TRBD1. V shed 7 bases and J 0 bases; nucleotides not matched to a gene: 4. Germline lookup yields CDR1 MDHEN and CDR2 SYDVKM. The CDR3 totals 15 residues. CDR3 nucleotide sequence: TGTGCCAGCAAAGTGGACAGGGCGAACACCGGGGAGCTGTTTTTT. Translated: CASKVDRANTGELFF.

The chain is built from TRBV10-3 and TRBJ1-5; D might be TRBD1 (5 bases). This CDR3 is built from 18 residues. Germline lookup yields CDR1 ENHRY and CDR2 SYGVKD. V was trimmed by 4 bases and J by 0 bases, leaving 19 bases between them. CDR3 region: CAISVSRQTGVSNQPQHF. DNA for the CDR3: TGTGCCATCAGTGTTAGCAGGCAGACGGGGGTTAGCAATCAGCCCCAGCATTTT.

The V call is TRBV19, the J call TRBJ2-7; a possible D gene is TRBD1 (5 bases). The CDR3 is 14 residues long. Trimming pared 6 bases from V and 2 bases from J, leaving 14 bases between. Germline V CDR1 and CDR2: LNHDA, SQIVND (reference sequence). The CDR3 reads CASSELQGAYEQYF. The CDR3 DNA reads TGTGCCAGTAGCGAACTGCAAGGGGCCTACGAGCAGTACTTC.

The J gene is TRBJ2-3, the V gene TRBV6-5; 10 nucleotides match TRBD1. Germline CDR1 reads MNHEY; CDR2 reads SVGAGI. J was trimmed by 6 bases and V by 0 bases; bases with no gene match: 6. The CDR3 totals 16 residues. In nucleotides, the CDR3 is TGTGCCAGCAGTTACTCGACAGGGGGCGCGGCGGATACGCAGTATTTT. Its protein is CASSYSTGGAADTQYF.

The chain is built from TRBV18 and TRBJ2-7, with D possibly TRBD1 on 6 matching bases. The CDR3 extends over 14 amino acids. Germline lookup yields CDR1 KGHSH and CDR2 LQKENI. Between the trimmed V and J ends, which lost 3 bases and 5 bases, there was a span of 14 bases. In DNA form, the CDR3 reads TGTGCCAGCTCACCTTTGGGGGCAGGGAACGAGCAGTACTTC. The encoded protein is CASSPLGAGNEQYF.